The clone carrying this TCR beta chain was seen many times. The data are from a study of T-cell reconstitution after alpha-beta-depleted transplantation in children. The CDR3 is 14 amino acids. Trimming took 5 bases from V and 1 from J, leaving 12 bases between them. Construction of the TCRbeta library involved unique molecular identifiers. Using its own MiXCR run on the PCR reads, TCRdb lists one record per CDR3 protein. This table has fewer than 350,000 distinct CDR3 sequences, 11% appearing once. The sequenced sample was peripheral blood, obtained 180 days after TCRalphabeta/CD19-depleted stem cell transplant. This chain joins TRBV12-3 or TRBV12-4 and TRBJ2-7; D remains unclear. This clonotype was sampled from a male patient aged 2-10 years who had a stem cell transplant for chronic granulomatous disease, so the T cells may come from the graft donor. The CDR3 protein is CASSPRMGSYEQYF. CDR3 DNA: TGTGCCAGCAGTCCGAGAATGGGGTCCTACGAGCAGTACTTC.